The 3 T cell receptor beta chains below come from one sample, sequenced in a study of T cell responses to AZD1222 COVID-19 vaccine. TCRdb keeps only in-frame clones here, not all; method: immunoSEQ multiplex PCR. The table lists about 130,000 clones, roughly 93% of them singletons, with around 7.1% in the top ten. Source: peripheral blood, taken 28 days after the second AZD1222 dose. The receptors come from an adult who received the AZD1222 COVID-19 vaccine.

The chain carries TRBV19 and TRBJ2-1; D remains unclear. Germline V CDR1 and CDR2: LNHDA, SQIVND (reference sequence). CDR3 length: 14 amino acids. With 2 bases removed from V and 9 bases from J, the gap between germline ends came to 14 bases. CDR3 protein: CASSIYSAGSEQFF. The CDR3 DNA sequence: TGTGCCAGTAGTATATACTCGGCTGGCTCTGAGCAGTTCTTC.

The chain couples TRBV27 to TRBJ2-2; the D gene could be TRBD1 or TRBD2 (7 bases each). The CDR3 sequence is 16 residues long. Trimming left V 4 bases short and J 7 bases short, with 19 bases between. Germline values: CDR1 MNHEY, CDR2 SMNVEV (reference sequence). CDR3 bases: TGTGCCAGCAGTTCAAACAGGGGCGCGGGGGTCGGGGAGCTGTTTTTT. Translating gives CASSSNRGAGVGELFF.

The chain employs TRBV18 and TRBJ2-2; 9 bases are a match to TRBD1. Germline loops: CDR1 KGHSH, CDR2 LQKENI. This CDR3 is 16 amino acids long. V lost 2 bases and J lost 6; bases outside the gene matches: 7. The CDR3 here is CASSPSRDRAAGELFF. DNA of the CDR3: TGTGCCAGCTCACCATCCCGGGACAGGGCAGCCGGGGAGCTGTTTTTT.